This record covers a single T cell receptor (beta chain). The entry originates in a study of cytomegalovirus exposure and HLA in healthy donors. Trimming took off 4 bases at V and 4 bases at J, with 13 bases between the two ends. Germline assignment: CDR1 SGHTA and CDR2 FQGNSA. The CDR3 consists of 15 residues. 13 Jbeta primers and 60 Vbeta primers were used for the PCR. The assay was immunoSEQ multiplex PCR, and TCRdb's table has in-frame clones only and misses some. In the table there are around 160,000 clones, roughly 70% of which are singletons. This TCR derives from a woman aged 40 to 50 in good health and CMV-seropositive. This rearrangement joins TRBV7-2 to TRBJ2-2; TRBD2 is a possible D gene (6 bases). The sample was PBMCs. The CDR3 spells CASSSGLGGTGELFF. CDR3 sequence (DNA): TGTGCCAGCAGCTCCGGCTTGGGAGGCACCGGGGAGCTGTTTTTT.